The rows below give T cell receptor beta chains drawn from one sample of a study of blood T cell repertoires in COVID-19. The data were produced by immunoSEQ multiplex PCR, yet TCRdb's version contains in-frame clones alone and is incomplete. The table shows about 330,000 clones, with 65% to 85% occurring only once. Sequenced input: peripheral blood. These receptors originate from a woman in her 50s with acute or convalescent COVID-19. Each CDR3 is given without its conserved first and last residue. A D gene is named only where the DNA matches it firmly.

j_call: TRBJ1-2
d_call: .
v_call: TRBV5-1
cdr3_aa: ASSFDSQANYGYT

j_call: TRBJ2-3
d_call: TRBD1
v_call: TRBV18
cdr3_aa: ASSPGQGGTDTQY

j_call: TRBJ1-5
d_call: TRBD1
v_call: TRBV6-4
cdr3_aa: ASSDSSITGGNSNQPQH

j_call: TRBJ2-7
d_call: TRBD2
v_call: TRBV6-5
cdr3_aa: ASSRGTSGYEQY

j_call: TRBJ2-7
d_call: TRBD2
v_call: TRBV3-1/TRBV3-2
cdr3_aa: ASSPPGRAPYEQY

j_call: TRBJ2-4
d_call: TRBD2
v_call: TRBV7-8
cdr3_aa: ASSLVAGRGNIQY

j_call: TRBJ2-1
d_call: TRBD2
v_call: TRBV5-4
cdr3_aa: ASSSGTSGRVAYNEQF

j_call: TRBJ2-1
d_call: .
v_call: TRBV4-1
cdr3_aa: ASSLSSGSYNEQF

j_call: TRBJ2-3
d_call: TRBD2
v_call: TRBV30
cdr3_aa: AWSVGLAGYTQY

j_call: TRBJ1-1
d_call: .
v_call: TRBV5-1
cdr3_aa: ASRLATENTEAF

j_call: TRBJ2-5
d_call: TRBD2
v_call: TRBV2
cdr3_aa: ASTPTGGSAETQY

j_call: TRBJ2-2
d_call: TRBD1
v_call: TRBV6-1
cdr3_aa: ASSDMTGSGGELF

j_call: TRBJ2-1
d_call: TRBD1
v_call: TRBV27
cdr3_aa: ASSGQGANEQF

j_call: TRBJ1-2
d_call: .
v_call: TRBV7-2
cdr3_aa: ASSLAGGDYYGYT

j_call: TRBJ1-4
d_call: .
v_call: TRBV30
cdr3_aa: AGITGNGEKLF

j_call: TRBJ2-3
d_call: .
v_call: TRBV2
cdr3_aa: ASSPTQDTQY

j_call: TRBJ1-2
d_call: .
v_call: TRBV14
cdr3_aa: ASSQDGGYT

j_call: TRBJ1-3
d_call: .
v_call: TRBV2
cdr3_aa: ASRETDSGNTIY

j_call: TRBJ2-6
d_call: .
v_call: TRBV5-1
cdr3_aa: ASSLGLTADSGANVLT

j_call: TRBJ1-1
d_call: .
v_call: TRBV29-1
cdr3_aa: SAGGGLNTEAF

j_call: TRBJ2-5
d_call: TRBD2
v_call: TRBV7-2
cdr3_aa: ASSGSGTLETQY

j_call: TRBJ1-2
d_call: .
v_call: TRBV12-3/TRBV12-4
cdr3_aa: ASSLTEYGYT

j_call: TRBJ2-1
d_call: .
v_call: TRBV3-1/TRBV3-2
cdr3_aa: ASSQEGAGESIHNEQF

j_call: TRBJ2-3
d_call: TRBD1
v_call: TRBV27
cdr3_aa: ASSLDRGTDTQY

j_call: TRBJ1-2
d_call: .
v_call: TRBV19
cdr3_aa: ASLNPGHVNGYT

j_call: TRBJ2-3
d_call: TRBD1
v_call: TRBV7-9
cdr3_aa: ASSSRTGHTDTQY

j_call: TRBJ1-3
d_call: .
v_call: TRBV3-1/TRBV3-2
cdr3_aa: ASSPSSGNTIY

j_call: TRBJ1-2
d_call: .
v_call: TRBV7-5
cdr3_aa: ARSPRGGTNYGYT

j_call: TRBJ1-5
d_call: .
v_call: TRBV7-2
cdr3_aa: ASSRDRNNQPQH

j_call: TRBJ1-2
d_call: .
v_call: TRBV29-1
cdr3_aa: SVEGGSGGYT

j_call: TRBJ2-5
d_call: .
v_call: TRBV24-1
cdr3_aa: ATSDPKQGGGETQY

j_call: TRBJ2-5
d_call: TRBD2
v_call: TRBV7-9
cdr3_aa: ASSMGLAGGQETQY

j_call: TRBJ1-3
d_call: .
v_call: TRBV6-5
cdr3_aa: ASTRGGGSGNTIY

j_call: TRBJ1-2
d_call: .
v_call: TRBV7-2
cdr3_aa: ASRITMGSYGYT

j_call: TRBJ2-1
d_call: .
v_call: TRBV30
cdr3_aa: AWKFQEEQF

j_call: TRBJ2-1
d_call: .
v_call: TRBV19
cdr3_aa: ASSISYRGEQF

j_call: TRBJ1-1
d_call: .
v_call: TRBV5-4
cdr3_aa: ASSFQAQNTEAF

j_call: TRBJ1-2
d_call: .
v_call: TRBV18
cdr3_aa: ASSPPGRAYGYT

j_call: TRBJ1-2
d_call: .
v_call: TRBV7-2
cdr3_aa: ASSLVFVVGTFINYGYT

j_call: TRBJ2-1
d_call: .
v_call: TRBV27
cdr3_aa: ASIGAAGLSYNEQF

j_call: TRBJ1-1
d_call: .
v_call: TRBV20-1
cdr3_aa: SADNLQPAF

j_call: TRBJ2-2
d_call: TRBD1
v_call: TRBV5-1
cdr3_aa: ASRAAGTGGIGELF

j_call: TRBJ2-5
d_call: TRBD1
v_call: TRBV7-9
cdr3_aa: ASSYRGELVQY

j_call: TRBJ2-2
d_call: TRBD1
v_call: TRBV12-5
cdr3_aa: ASGLGTGVTGELF

j_call: TRBJ1-6
d_call: TRBD1
v_call: TRBV10-3
cdr3_aa: ATRDRQNSPLH

j_call: TRBJ2-1
d_call: .
v_call: TRBV1
cdr3_aa: TSSPVRGDEQF

j_call: TRBJ1-3
d_call: .
v_call: TRBV9
cdr3_aa: ASSGDSSSGNTIY

j_call: TRBJ2-2
d_call: .
v_call: TRBV5-1
cdr3_aa: ASSLGTSTGELF

j_call: TRBJ2-1
d_call: TRBD2
v_call: TRBV5-8
cdr3_aa: ASSLGTSGSYNEQF

j_call: TRBJ2-7
d_call: .
v_call: TRBV5-4
cdr3_aa: ASSWGHYSYEQY

j_call: TRBJ1-6
d_call: TRBD1
v_call: TRBV10-3
cdr3_aa: ATRQGGNSPLH

j_call: TRBJ1-1
d_call: .
v_call: TRBV2
cdr3_aa: ASRLTGTDTEAF

j_call: TRBJ2-2
d_call: .
v_call: TRBV9
cdr3_aa: ASSSGSTGELF

j_call: TRBJ1-1
d_call: .
v_call: TRBV2
cdr3_aa: ASSEAGAEAF